This T cell receptor (beta chain) was identified in a study of radiation and T cells in renal cell carcinoma. Treatment of the sample: 15 Gy SBRT to primary tumor, nephrectomy 4 weeks later. This table comes from immunoSEQ multiplex PCR, and its TCRdb copy is limited to in-frame clones, with some not included. The table lists 15,000 to 20,000 clones, less than 65% of them singletons. CDR1 is SGHNT and CDR2 is YYREEE in the germline V gene (reference sequence). Trimming took 1 base from V and 2 from J; bases not matched to a gene: 3. The CDR3 extends over 15 amino acids. Specimen: tumor tissue, collected from a patient whose treatment included radiotherapy and nephrectomy. This receptor was identified in a man aged 45-65 years with renal cell carcinoma. The J gene is TRBJ2-3, the V gene TRBV5-4; 8 positions agree with TRBD2. As DNA, the CDR3 is TGTGCCAGCAGCTTGAGGCGGGGGGCCACAGATACGCAGTATTTT. This codes for CASSLRRGATDTQYF.